These T cell receptor beta chains were read from a single sample in a study of shared clonotypes between healthy human individuals. The assay was immunoSEQ multiplex PCR, and TCRdb's table has in-frame clones only and misses some. This sample yields 2 million to 2.5 million clones, of which about 95% are seen a single time; approximately 1.2% belongs to the top ten. Sequencing was done on a sample of naive CD8+ T cells sorted from blood. The receptors here all came from a man younger than 35 in good health. Both conserved end residues are part of each CDR3. A D gene is named only where the DNA matches it firmly. Clone size appears in some rows only: once, few, many, or a class for an expanded clone.

>TRBV29-1|.|TRBJ2-1|.
CSVVELAEGINEQFF
TGCAGCGTTGTAGAATTAGCGGAAGGGATCAATGAGCAGTTCTTC
>TRBV30|.|TRBJ1-4|once
CAFDPNEKLFF
TGTGCCTTCGACCCTAATGAAAAACTGTTTTTT
>TRBV27|.|TRBJ2-7|.
CASSSGSYEQYF
TGTGCCAGCAGCTCAGGGTCCTACGAGCAGTACTTC
>TRBV27|.|TRBJ1-1|once
CASNKSQASQIPMNTEAFF
TGTGCCAGTAATAAGTCACAGGCCTCACAAATCCCTATGAACACTGAAGCTTTCTTT
>TRBV27|.|TRBJ1-5|.
CASSTGSNQPQHF
TGTGCCAGCAGTACGGGTAGCAATCAGCCCCAGCATTTT
>TRBV29-1|.|TRBJ2-7|.
CSVDSTSTPYEQYF
TGCAGCGTTGATAGTACTAGCACGCCCTACGAGCAGTACTTC
>TRBV6-5|.|TRBJ2-7|.
CASSYATGSYEQYF
TGTGCCAGCAGTTACGCAACAGGTTCCTACGAGCAGTACTTC
>TRBV6-5|.|TRBJ2-7|.
CASSSVAFSYEQYF
TGTGCCAGCAGTTCGGTAGCGTTTTCCTACGAGCAGTACTTC
>TRBV7-2|.|TRBJ2-1|.
CASSLPGSYNEQFF
TGTGCCAGCAGCTTACCGGGGTCCTACAATGAGCAGTTCTTC
>TRBV6-1|TRBD1|TRBJ1-6|.
CASSEYRTGGGSPLHF
TGTGCCAGCAGTGAATATCGGACAGGGGGTGGTTCACCCCTCCACTTT
>TRBV27|.|TRBJ1-5|.
CASSVPGSNQPQHF
TGTGCCAGCTCGGTTCCGGGCAGCAATCAGCCCCAGCATTTT
>TRBV11-2|TRBD2|TRBJ2-1|.
CASSPGTSFEQFF
TGTGCCAGCAGCCCCGGGACTAGTTTTGAGCAGTTCTTC
>TRBV10-2|.|TRBJ1-2|few
CASSESTSYGYTF
TGCGCCAGCAGTGAGTCGACAAGCTATGGCTACACCTTC
>TRBV7-2|TRBD2|TRBJ2-7|.
CASSPRTSGSSYEQYF
TGTGCCAGCAGCCCGCGGACTAGCGGGAGCTCCTACGAGCAGTACTTC
>TRBV4-1|TRBD1|TRBJ2-7|.
CASSARDRGYEQYF
TGCGCCAGCAGCGCCCGGGACAGGGGCTACGAGCAGTACTTC
>TRBV28|.|TRBJ2-7|.
CASSLQGDNYEQYF
TGTGCCAGCAGTTTACAGGGAGACAACTACGAGCAGTACTTC
>TRBV4-1|TRBD1|TRBJ2-1|.
CASSARTGTNEQFF
TGCGCCAGCAGCGCACGGACAGGGACCAATGAGCAGTTCTTC
>TRBV10-1|.|TRBJ2-2|.
CASREAGGELFF
TGCGCCAGCAGGGAAGCGGGCGGGGAGCTGTTTTTT
>TRBV27|.|TRBJ2-4|.
CASSLSVEGGNIQYF
TGTGCCAGCAGTTTATCGGTGGAGGGAGGAAACATTCAGTACTTC
>TRBV7-8|TRBD2|TRBJ2-7|.
CASSPFAGAYEQYF
TGTGCCAGCAGCCCATTCGCGGGAGCTTACGAGCAGTACTTC
>TRBV9|.|TRBJ2-2|.
CASSVPANTGELFF
TGTGCCAGCAGCGTCCCAGCGAACACCGGGGAGCTGTTTTTT
>TRBV9|.|TRBJ2-7|.
CASSARPVGIPYEQYF
TGTGCCAGCAGCGCCCGCCCTGTGGGGATCCCCTACGAGCAGTACTTC
>TRBV19|TRBD2|TRBJ2-7|.
CASRAGGTYEQYF
TGTGCCAGTAGGGCGGGAGGCACCTACGAGCAGTACTTC
>TRBV5-6|TRBD2|TRBJ2-5|.
CASSWGTATSGRGDF
TGTGCCAGCAGCTGGGGGACCGCGACTAGCGGGAGGGGAGACTTC
>TRBV6-1|.|TRBJ1-5|.
CASSELAGENQPQHF
TGTGCCAGCAGTGAATTAGCGGGGGAGAATCAGCCCCAGCATTTT
>TRBV10-3|TRBD1|TRBJ2-1|once
CAIRDTGTGDNEQFF
TGTGCCATCAGGGACACCGGGACAGGGGACAATGAGCAGTTCTTC
>TRBV11-2|.|TRBJ2-3|.
CASSQNTDTQYF
TGTGCCAGCAGCCAGAACACAGATACGCAGTATTTT
>TRBV18|.|TRBJ1-1|.
CASSPVGAFNLEAFF
TGTGCCAGCTCACCGGTAGGGGCTTTTAATCTTGAAGCTTTCTTT
>TRBV7-9|.|TRBJ2-2|.
CASSLAVQPTGELFF
TGTGCCAGCAGCTTAGCGGTACAGCCGACCGGGGAGCTGTTTTTT
>TRBV27|.|TRBJ1-6|few
CASSVSTVNSPLHF
TGTGCCAGCAGTGTTAGTACTGTAAATTCACCCCTCCACTTT
>TRBV29-1|.|TRBJ2-7|.
CSVAGTGSYEQYF
TGCAGCGTCGCCGGCACGGGGAGCTACGAGCAGTACTTC
>TRBV5-1|.|TRBJ2-1|.
CASYYWDNEQFF
TGCGCCAGCTACTATTGGGACAATGAGCAGTTCTTC
>TRBV7-9|.|TRBJ1-1|.
CASSLGGFF
TGTGCCAGCAGCTTGGGGGGTTTCTTT
>TRBV5-1|.|TRBJ1-1|.
CASSLDAGTTEAFF
TGCGCCAGCAGCTTGGATGCAGGGACCACTGAAGCTTTCTTT
>TRBV2|.|TRBJ2-7|few
CASSESSVRAYEQYF
TGTGCCAGCAGTGAAAGCAGCGTTAGGGCCTACGAGCAGTACTTC
>TRBV27|TRBD1|TRBJ1-4|.
CASSPTGDEKLFF
TGTGCCAGCAGCCCGACAGGGGATGAAAAACTGTTTTTT
>TRBV2|.|TRBJ1-1|.
CASSDGRNTEAFF
TGTGCCAGCAGTGACGGGAGGAACACTGAAGCTTTCTTT
>TRBV6-1|.|TRBJ2-7|.
CASSEVGDYEQYF
TGTGCCAGCAGTGAAGTGGGGGACTACGAGCAGTACTTC
>TRBV5-6|.|TRBJ2-1|.
CASSLEGGPVNEQFF
TGTGCCAGCAGCTTGGAAGGGGGGCCGGTAAATGAGCAGTTCTTC
>TRBV6-5|.|TRBJ2-7|.
CASGRYEQYF
TGTGCCAGCGGGCGGTACGAGCAGTACTTC
>TRBV5-1|.|TRBJ2-7|.
CASSGGLLGTSYEQYF
TGCGCCAGCAGCGGGGGACTCCTCGGGACCTCCTACGAGCAGTACTTC
>TRBV6-1|.|TRBJ2-3|once
CASSDFRGPPLDTQYF
TGTGCCAGCAGTGACTTTAGGGGACCCCCGTTAGATACGCAGTATTTT
>TRBV19|TRBD1|TRBJ1-1|.
CASSIVFGTGFDSVEWTEAFF
TGTGCCAGTAGTATAGTTTTTGGGACAGGTTTTGATTCGGTCGAATGGACTGAAGCTTTCTTT